Reported below is one TCR beta chain. Its antigen is not known. It was version v3.0 of the immunoSEQ assay that was run at survey level. The method was immunoSEQ multiplex PCR; TCRdb's version includes in-frame clones alone and lacks a portion of them. The profile shows some 28,000 clones, roughly 90% of them singletons. The junction had 11 bases not matched to a gene; V was cut back by 7 bases and J by 6 bases. Germline CDR1 reads MDHEN; CDR2 reads SYDVKM. CDR3 length: 14 amino acids. This entry comes from a study of long-term antiretroviral therapy in people with HIV. At minimum, one pre-ART and two post-ART PBMC samples were obtained from each donor. Study-level results: Dominance of pre-ART expanded clones persisted, fluctuating and often declining after ART. Viral resistance, ART adherence and therapy changes all lacked available data.

The sequence was collected from a woman between 18 and 29 years old with HIV. The chain is built from TRBV28 and TRBJ2-5; 7 positions match TRBD2. The sequenced sample was unsorted PBMCs, obtained 0.5 years after starting antiretroviral therapy. The CDR3 region is CASNRIAGSQTQYF. The DNA for the CDR3 is TGTGCCAGCAATCGGATAGCGGGTTCCCAGACCCAGTACTTC. Complete variable domain (other parts from reference TRBV28 and TRBJ2-5): DVKVTQSSRYLVKRTGEKVFLECVQDMDHENMFWYRQDPGLGLRLIYFSYDVKMKEKGDIPEGYSVSREKKERFSLILESASTNQTSMYLCASNRIAGSQTQYFGPGTRLLVL.